This TCR beta chain is drawn from a study of early T cells in non-severe SARS-CoV-2 infection. Study context: Bulk RNA taken from unsorted whole blood was sequenced, leaving chains unpaired. Study-level points and caveats: VDJdb-based matching was biased toward anti-spike CD8 responses and missed private and CD4 specificities.

A few counts support this clonotype. Its antigen is as yet unknown. Individual cDNA molecules were tagged with unique molecular identifiers, the study reported. In TCRdb, the 5' RACE reads were re-called with MiXCR into one record per CDR3 protein. The sample shows about 76,000 distinct CDR3 sequences, approximately 12% of them seen only once. V was clipped by 4 bases and J by 2 bases, with 23 bases between them. Germline CDR1 SQVTM, CDR2 ANQGSEA. The CDR3 loop spans 17 amino acids. The receptor was isolated from an adult who was a healthcare worker with PCR-confirmed SARS-CoV-2 infection or an uninfected control (not recorded which). The sequencing input was whole blood. The J gene is TRBJ1-1, the V gene TRBV29-1; D is perhaps TRBD1 (5 bases). This CDR3 is CSVGAVGAGRPNTEAFF. The CDR3 region has the DNA TGCAGCGTTGGAGCGGTTGGGGCAGGACGTCCAAACACTGAAGCTTTCTTT.